Below, 3 T cell receptor beta chains from the same sample are listed, as sequenced in a study of cytomegalovirus exposure and HLA in healthy donors. The PCR had 60 Vbeta and 13 Jbeta primers. Assay used: immunoSEQ multiplex PCR; TCRdb lists only in-frame clones, some missing. The sample yields around 110,000 clones, under 70% seen once. Sequenced: PBMCs. These receptors were collected from a man younger than 35 in good health and CMV-seronegative.

This sequence joins TRBV7-2 and TRBJ2-3; 8 positions match TRBD2. Trimming removed 5 bases from V and 6 bases from J; junction bases left unmatched: 16. The CDR3 spans 17 residues. Germline V gene data show CDR1 as SGHTA and CDR2 as FQGNSA. The CDR3 DNA sequence: TGTGCCAGCAGCCCGCAGGGACTAGTCATTCGTTCGGATACGCAGTATTTT. Amino acids: CASSPQGLVIRSDTQYF. The full variable domain, with the rest looked up from reference TRBV7-2 and TRBJ2-3, is GAGVSQSPSNKVTEKGKDVELRCDPISGHTALYWYRQSLGQGLEFLIYFQGNSAPDKSGLPSDRFSAERTGGSVSTLTIQRTQQEDSAVYLCASSPQGLVIRSDTQYFGPGTRLTVL.

The rearrangement links TRBV27 to TRBJ2-7; D may be TRBD2 (5 bases). Between the trimmed V and J ends, which lost 6 bases and 1 base, there was a span of 19 bases. CDR1 and CDR2 (germline): MNHEY, SMNVEV (reference sequence). The CDR3 extends over 16 amino acids. CDR3 sequence (DNA): TGTGCCAGCAGACAAGAGGAGCGGCGTGCTTCCTACGAGCAGTACTTC. As protein: CASRQEERRASYEQYF.

V gene TRBV7-9 combines with J gene TRBJ1-1; D is perhaps TRBD1 (5 bases). The CDR3 loop spans 16 amino acids. Germline-derived CDR1 and CDR2 are SEHNR and FQNEAQ (reference sequence). Trimming left V 5 bases short and J 8 bases short, with 24 bases between. Written as DNA, the CDR3 is TGTGCCAGCAGCCCAACCCCGACAGTTAGTTCGATCGAAGCTTTCTTT. Translation: CASSPTPTVSSIEAFF. The full variable domain, in which reference TRBV7-9 and TRBJ1-1 provide the parts outside the CDR3, is DTGVSQNPRHKITKRGQNVTFRCDPISEHNRLYWYRQTLGQGPEFLTYFQNEAQLEKSRLLSDRFSAERPKGSFSTLEIQRTEQGDSAMYLCASSPTPTVSSIEAFFGQGTRLTVV.